The rows below give T cell receptor beta chains drawn from one sample of a study of T cells after posttransplantation cyclophosphamide. The repertoire was sequenced with immunoSEQ multiplex PCR; TCRdb's copy has only in-frame clones and lacks some. Sampling found about 17,000 clones, none seen once. The source was PBMCs, collected after allogeneic stem cell transplant with posttransplant cyclophosphamide. All receptors come from a female patient under 45 who received an allogeneic stem cell transplant from a related donor, was CMV-positive, and had no GVHD. Some T cells may be supplied by the graft donor. Both conserved end residues are part of each CDR3. Fields, in order: V gene, J gene, clone size, D gene, CDR3 DNA, CDR3 protein. The D gene is left open where the match is weak. Each size is once, few, many or a size class.

>TRBV5-1|TRBJ1-3|many|.
TGCGCCAGCAGCTTTAACACAGGGACTGGAAACACCATATATTTT
CASSFNTGTGNTIYF
>TRBV5-8|TRBJ2-5|many|TRBD1
TGTGCCAGCAGCTTAGGACAGGGGGTTGAGACCCAGTACTTC
CASSLGQGVETQYF
>TRBV7-2|TRBJ2-2|many|TRBD2
TGTGCCAGCAGCTGGACTAGCGGGAGGGATACCGGGGAGCTGTTTTTT
CASSWTSGRDTGELFF
>TRBV5-1|TRBJ1-4|many|TRBD1
TGCGCCAGCAGTCGCGGGGACAGAGATAATGAAAAACTGTTTTTT
CASSRGDRDNEKLFF
>TRBV28|TRBJ2-5|many|TRBD2
TGTGCCAGCAGTTCGGGGGGTGGGTCCTTACTCTCCGGGACCCAGTACTTC
CASSSGGGSLLSGTQYF
>TRBV11-2|TRBJ2-7|many|TRBD1
TGTGCCAGCAGCTTAGATCCGATGGGACAGGGGCCCCCCTACGAGCAGTACTTC
CASSLDPMGQGPPYEQYF
>TRBV10-3|TRBJ2-7|many|TRBD1
TGTGCCATTAGGGCGGGACAGGGATCCTACGAGCAGTACTTC
CAIRAGQGSYEQYF
>TRBV7-8|TRBJ2-1|many|.
TGTGCCAGCACCCCCCGCTGGGGCGAGCAGTTCTTC
CASTPRWGEQFF
>TRBV5-5|TRBJ1-5|many|TRBD1
TGTGCCAGCAGCTTGGACAGGGGGTATAGCAATCAGCCCCAGCATTTT
CASSLDRGYSNQPQHF
>TRBV30|TRBJ2-2|many|TRBD2
TGTGCCTGGCTTTCTCCTAGCGGGGCGGTCGGGGAGCTGTTTTTT
CAWLSPSGAVGELFF
>TRBV9|TRBJ2-1|many|TRBD2
TGTGCCAGCAGCGTAGCTTTTCTAGCGGGAGTGTACAATGAGCAGTTCTTC
CASSVAFLAGVYNEQFF
>TRBV19|TRBJ2-5|many|TRBD1
TGTGCCAGTAGTAAGGACAGGGTCCAAGAGACCCAGTACTTC
CASSKDRVQETQYF
>TRBV30|TRBJ2-1|many|.
TGTGCCTGGAACATGAGGAGGACGGGCAACTACAATGAGCAGTTCTTC
CAWNMRRTGNYNEQFF
>TRBV11-2|TRBJ2-7|many|TRBD2
TGTGCCAGCAGCTCGGGACTAGCGGGAGTCGAGCAGTACTTC
CASSSGLAGVEQYF
>TRBV29-1|TRBJ2-7|many|TRBD2
TGCAGCGTTGCCCCCCTAGCGGGAGTGAGGGAGCAGTACTTC
CSVAPLAGVREQYF
>TRBV15|TRBJ1-2|many|.
TGTGCCACCAGCAGATATCAAACAGGGACGAGTGGCTACACCTTC
CATSRYQTGTSGYTF
>TRBV5-6|TRBJ2-2|few|.
TGTGCCAGCAGCACATCGACAAGGGCCACCGGGGAGTTGTTCTTT
CASSTSTRATGELFF
>TRBV27|TRBJ1-5|many|.
TGTGCCAGCGGCCACCGACAGGGCAATCAGCCCCAGCATTTT
CASGHRQGNQPQHF
>TRBV19|TRBJ2-1|many|TRBD2
TGTGCCAGCAGAAAGGGACTAGCGGTCCTGGGCAATGAGCAGTTCTTC
CASRKGLAVLGNEQFF
>TRBV19|TRBJ1-4|many|.
TGTGCCAGTAGCGGGGAGTTTAATGAAAAACTGTTTTTT
CASSGEFNEKLFF
>TRBV5-1|TRBJ2-7|many|.
TGCGCCAGCAGCTGGGGGGACCCCGCGAGCTCCTACGAGCAGTACTTC
CASSWGDPASSYEQYF
>TRBV18|TRBJ1-1|many|.
TGTGCCAGCTCACCATCAGGGTTGAACACTGAAGCTTTCTTT
CASSPSGLNTEAFF
>TRBV14|TRBJ2-7|many|.
TGTGCCAGCAGCCATGGGTCAGGGGAGCAGTACTTC
CASSHGSGEQYF
>TRBV11-2|TRBJ2-2|many|TRBD2
TGTGCCAGCAGCTTACTAGCGGGAGCCTGGACCGGGGAGCTGTTTTTT
CASSLLAGAWTGELFF
>TRBV18|TRBJ2-5|many|.
TGTGCCAGCTCGAGGCTGGAGACCCAGTACTTC
CASSRLETQYF
>TRBV7-2|TRBJ1-5|many|TRBD1
TGTGCCAGCAGCTTAGACGGGACAGGGGATCAGCCCCAGCATTTT
CASSLDGTGDQPQHF
>TRBV2|TRBJ2-7|many|TRBD1
TGTGCCAGCAAGACCCAGGGACAGACCTACGAGCAGTACTTC
CASKTQGQTYEQYF
>TRBV19|TRBJ2-1|many|TRBD2
TGTGCCAGTAGCCTGTATCCGATAGGACTAGCGGGGACGTACAATGAGCAGTTCTTC
CASSLYPIGLAGTYNEQFF
>TRBV28|TRBJ1-1|many|TRBD1
TGTGCCAGCAGCCTGTACAGGGGAGAAGCTTTCTTT
CASSLYRGEAFF
>TRBV4-3|TRBJ1-5|many|TRBD1
TGCGCCAGCAGCCTCCGGACAGGGGATCAGCCCCAGCATTTT
CASSLRTGDQPQHF
>TRBV6-1|TRBJ2-2|many|TRBD1
TGTGCCAGCAAAACGGGACAGACGAACACCGGGGAGCTGTTTTTT
CASKTGQTNTGELFF
>TRBV9|TRBJ2-3|many|.
TGTGCCAGCAGCGTAGCTAGCCAGGGGAGCACAGATACGCAGTATTTT
CASSVASQGSTDTQYF
>TRBV19|TRBJ1-1|many|.
TGTGCCAGTAGCAACCCTGCTGGGCTTTTGAACACTGAAGCTTTCTTT
CASSNPAGLLNTEAFF
>TRBV4-1|TRBJ2-2|many|.
TGCGCCAGCAGCCGGTTCGTTTCGGGAGACGGAACCGGGGAGCTGTTTTTT
CASSRFVSGDGTGELFF
>TRBV6-1|TRBJ1-2|many|.
TGTGCCAGCAGTGATATGACAGGTCCAAACTATGGCTACACCTTC
CASSDMTGPNYGYTF
>TRBV6-1|TRBJ2-2|many|.
TGTGCCAGCAGTGAAGTTAGAGCTATCGGGGAGCTGTTTTTT
CASSEVRAIGELFF
>TRBV5-4|TRBJ2-7|many|.
TGTGCCAGCAGCCCTGACAGGCGCGGTACCTACGAGCAGTACTTC
CASSPDRRGTYEQYF
>TRBV19|TRBJ1-5|many|TRBD1
TGTGCCAGTAGTATCGGACAGGGGATAGGGCCCCAGCATTTT
CASSIGQGIGPQHF
>TRBV30|TRBJ1-2|many|.
TGTGCCTGGGGGGCGGATTTTAACTATGGCTACACCTTC
CAWGADFNYGYTF
>TRBV27|TRBJ2-7|many|TRBD2
TGTGCCAGCAGCTTTACTAGCGATGCCACCTACGAGCAGTACTTC
CASSFTSDATYEQYF